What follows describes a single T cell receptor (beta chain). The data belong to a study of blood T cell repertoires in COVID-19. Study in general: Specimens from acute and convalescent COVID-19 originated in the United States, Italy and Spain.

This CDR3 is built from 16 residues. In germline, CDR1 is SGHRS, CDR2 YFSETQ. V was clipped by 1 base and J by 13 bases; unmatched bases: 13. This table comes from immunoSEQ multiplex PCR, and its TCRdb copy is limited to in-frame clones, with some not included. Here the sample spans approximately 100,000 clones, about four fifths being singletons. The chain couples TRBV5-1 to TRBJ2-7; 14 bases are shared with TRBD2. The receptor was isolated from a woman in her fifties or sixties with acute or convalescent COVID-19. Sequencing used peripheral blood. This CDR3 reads CASSLIPGTSGGERYF. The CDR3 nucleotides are TGCGCCAGCAGCTTGATCCCGGGGACTAGCGGGGGTGAGCGTTACTTC.